These 23 T cell receptor beta chains were all obtained from the same sample, sequenced in a study of identifying expanded T cells in peripheral blood. Sequencing was performed with immunoSEQ multiplex PCR; in TCRdb, only in-frame clones are kept and a portion is missing. The sample shows around 95,000 clones, approximately 88% of them seen only once. Source material: blood. The receptors were gathered from a person between 18 and 70 years old in good health.

The CDR3 is CASSVGFSGGSEGETQYF. CDR3 coding DNA: TGTGCCAGCAGCGTAGGGTTTAGCGGGGGGTCCGAAGGGGAGACCCAGTACTTC. This chain uses TRBV9 with TRBJ2-5; TRBD2 matches at 10 bases. The CDR3 runs to 18 residues. With V trimmed by 0 bases and J by 5 bases, 13 bases remained unmatched. The germline CDR1 and CDR2 sequences are SGDLS and YYNGEE.

J is TRBJ2-7 and V is TRBV2; no clear D gene. The germline gives CDR1 SNHLY, CDR2 FYNNEI. This CDR3 is built from 11 residues. V lost 4 bases and J lost 7, with 8 bases in between. In nucleotides, the CDR3 is TGTGCCAGCAGTGCAATGGGAGAGCAGTACTTC. It codes for CASSAMGEQYF.

This clone was observed a handful of times. V gene TRBV14 combines with J gene TRBJ1-1; 7 nucleotides match TRBD1. The CDR3 consists of 16 residues. V shed 4 bases and J 0 bases; nucleotides not matched to a gene: 8. Germline lookup yields CDR1 SGHDN and CDR2 FVKESK. CDR3 region: CASSPRQGTMNTEAFF. The CDR3 nucleotides read TGTGCCAGCAGCCCCCGACAGGGAACAATGAACACTGAAGCTTTCTTT.

V is TRBV6-1 and J is TRBJ1-3, with a weak D call TRBD1 (5 bases). Trimming cost V 7 bases and J 8 bases, with 15 bases left between them. Germline values: CDR1 MNHNS, CDR2 SASEGT. The length of the CDR3 is 13 residues. CDR3 DNA sequence: TGTGCCAGCAAGTGGGTCAGGGAGGACACCATATATTTT. Encoded protein: CASKWVREDTIYF.

This chain links TRBV6-5 with TRBJ1-2; D is perhaps TRBD1 (5 bases). The CDR3 loop spans 15 amino acids. Trimming removed 9 bases from V and 2 bases from J, with 19 bases in between. Germline values: CDR1 MNHEY, CDR2 SVGAGI. The chain's CDR3 is CASQMTGQGNYGYTF. The CDR3 DNA sequence: TGTGCCAGTCAGATGACCGGGCAGGGCAACTATGGCTACACCTTC.

This rearrangement joins TRBV7-9 to TRBJ2-2; weak D call: TRBD1 (5 bases). V was cut by 3 bases and J by 4 bases, with 6 bases left in between. Germline lookup yields CDR1 SEHNR and CDR2 FQNEAQ (reference sequence). This CDR3 region has 13 residues. In DNA, the CDR3 is TGTGCCAGCAGCTTTAGGGGCACCGGGGAGCTGTTTTTT. This sequence encodes CASSFRGTGELFF. The whole variable domain, remainder taken from reference TRBV7-9 and TRBJ2-2, is DTGVSQNPRHKITKRGQNVTFRCDPISEHNRLYWYRQTLGQGPEFLTYFQNEAQLEKSRLLSDRFSAERPKGSFSTLEIQRTEQGDSAMYLCASSFRGTGELFFGEGSRLTVL.

The rearrangement links TRBV29-1 to TRBJ2-3; D unresolved. The CDR3 spans 10 residues. V gave up 6 bases and J gave up 5 bases, with 6 bases separating them. Germline CDR1 SQVTM, CDR2 ANQGSEA. As DNA, the CDR3 is TGCAGCGTCGCAGTAGATACGCAGTATTTT. Encoded protein: CSVAVDTQYF.

This clone showed up just a few times. The genes are TRBV2 and TRBJ1-5; unclear D gene. In germline, CDR1 is SNHLY, CDR2 FYNNEI. V was trimmed by 7 bases and J by 1 base, leaving 11 bases between them. The length of the CDR3 is 14 residues. For the CDR3, the DNA is TGTGCCAGCAAGAAGGGCGAGAGCAATCAGCCCCAGCATTTT. Translated, it gives CASKKGESNQPQHF.

This chain connects TRBV28 to TRBJ1-3; a possible D gene is TRBD1 (5 bases). V was shortened by 7 bases and J by 1 base, with 17 bases between the two germline ends. Germline CDR1 is MDHEN and CDR2 is SYDVKM. This CDR3 has 16 amino acids. This chain's CDR3 is CASTRGTSRSGNTIYF. The CDR3, as DNA: TGTGCCAGCACCCGGGGGACCTCAAGGTCTGGAAACACCATATATTTT.

This clone was seen once. DNA of the CDR3: TGTGCCAGCAGCTTACAAGTGGGAGCAGGGGCCTATGGCTACACCTTC. Residues: CASSLQVGAGAYGYTF. V usage is TRBV7-9 and J usage is TRBJ1-2; a weak D match, TRBD1 (6 bases). Trimming cost V 2 bases and J 4 bases, with 17 bases left between them. CDR3 length: 16 amino acids. The germline CDR1 and CDR2 sequences are SEHNR and FQNEAQ (reference sequence). The full variable domain, with the rest looked up from reference TRBV7-9 and TRBJ1-2, is DTGVSQNPRHKITKRGQNVTFRCDPISEHNRLYWYRQTLGQGPEFLTYFQNEAQLEKSRLLSDRFSAERPKGSFSTLEIQRTEQGDSAMYLCASSLQVGAGAYGYTFGSGTRLTVV.

CDR3 bases: TGTGCCAGCAGTGAACCGGGACAGGGCACAGATACGCAGTATTTT. It yields the protein CASSEPGQGTDTQYF. The V call is TRBV6-1, the J call TRBJ2-3, with 8 positions matching TRBD1. The germline CDR1 and CDR2 sequences are MNHNS and SASEGT. The ends lost 2 bases at V and 1 base at J; junction bases unmatched: 2. The CDR3 contains 15 residues.

This sequence joins TRBV7-9 and TRBJ1-1, with a tentative D call TRBD1 (6 bases). V was pared by 5 bases and J by 5 bases, with 15 bases between. CDR3 length: 14 residues. Germline V gene data show CDR1 as SEHNR and CDR2 as FQNEAQ (reference sequence). The CDR3 DNA reads as TGTGCCAGCAGCCCGGGGGGGGCAGAAACTGAAGCTTTCTTT. It encodes CASSPGGAETEAFF.

The chain couples TRBV10-1 to TRBJ1-1; D gene unclear. The V gene's germline CDR1 is WNHNN and CDR2 SYGVQD (reference sequence). This CDR3 contains 14 residues. V lost 3 bases and J lost 3, with 11 bases in between. CDR3 residues: CASSDYGRDTEAFF. CDR3 DNA sequence: TGCGCCAGCAGTGATTACGGGAGAGACACTGAAGCTTTCTTT.

The J gene is TRBJ2-2, the V gene TRBV21-1; the D segment call TRBD1 is taken from the table without a DNA check. TRBV21-1 is a recognized pseudogene. CDR3 length equals 16 residues. The CDR3 coding sequence is TGTGCCAGCAGCAAAGCGGGGACAGGGGACACCGGGGAGCTGTTTTTT. Encoded protein: CASSKAGTGDTGELFF.

J is TRBJ1-2 and V is TRBV5-6; D is possibly TRBD1 (6 bases). This CDR3 region has 14 residues. Germline assignment: CDR1 SGHDT and CDR2 YYEEEE. Trimming removed 1 base from V and 4 bases from J, with 11 bases in between. The CDR3 sequence: CASSLPGVSYGYTF. In nucleotides, the CDR3 is TGTGCCAGCAGCTTGCCAGGGGTGAGCTATGGCTACACCTTC.

The J gene is TRBJ1-4, the V gene TRBV7-9, with a weak D call TRBD1 (6 bases). Trimming took off 7 bases at V and 3 bases at J, with 15 bases between the two ends. There are 15 residues in the CDR3. Per germline, CDR1 SEHNR and CDR2 FQNEAQ (reference sequence). Written as DNA, the CDR3 is TGTGCCAGCACCGCCCAAACAGGGTCTAATGAAAAACTGTTTTTT. Protein: CASTAQTGSNEKLFF.

CDR3 in amino acids: CASSPDRISNQPQHF. The DNA for the CDR3 is TGTGCCAGCAGCCCGGACAGGATTAGCAATCAGCCCCAGCATTTT. This chain links TRBV7-2 with TRBJ1-5, with TRBD1 identical over 7 bases. There are 15 residues in the CDR3. Germline CDR1 is SGHTA and CDR2 is FQGNSA. V dropped 5 bases and J dropped 0; count of bases not matched to a gene: 4.

The chain recombines TRBV18 with TRBJ2-7, with a weak D call TRBD1 (6 bases). The germline V and J ends were trimmed by 4 bases and 5 bases, with 12 bases remaining between them. There are 13 residues in the CDR3. From germline, CDR1 is KGHSH and CDR2 LQKENI. The DNA of the CDR3 is TGTGCCAGCTCACTCTTACAGGGCCACGAGCAGTACTTC. Translating it yields CASSLLQGHEQYF.

This clone was seen a handful of times. The rearrangement uses TRBV30 and TRBJ1-1, with D uncertain. The V gene lost 0 bases and the J gene lost 7 bases, with 6 bases spanning the gap. Germline assignment: CDR1 GTSNPN and CDR2 SVGIG (reference sequence). This CDR3 region has 11 residues. CDR3 sequence: CAWSVGSEAFF. The CDR3 DNA is TGTGCCTGGAGTGTAGGCAGTGAAGCTTTCTTT.

The V and J genes are TRBV9 and TRBJ2-3; possibly TRBD1 for D (6 bases). V was clipped by 3 bases and J by 2 bases, with 13 bases between them. Germline V lookup: CDR1 SGDLS, CDR2 YYNGEE. The CDR3 extends over 15 amino acids. CDR3 DNA: TGTGCCAGCAGCGCCAAACAGGGCTACACAGATACGCAGTATTTT. As protein: CASSAKQGYTDTQYF.

The chain has TRBV6-4 and TRBJ1-2; D remains ambiguous. CDR3 length equals 11 residues. V was pared by 4 bases and J by 6 bases, with 6 bases between. The germline V gene encodes CDR1 MRHNA and CDR2 SNTAGT. The CDR3 sequence is CASSAGNGYTF. CDR3 DNA sequence: TGTGCCAGCAGTGCCGGGAATGGCTACACCTTC.

The chain links TRBV7-3 to TRBJ1-1, with TRBD1 as a possible D gene (5 bases). This CDR3 is 12 amino acids long. V shed 3 bases and J shed 6 bases, with 8 bases lying between them. Germline V gives CDR1 SGHTA, CDR2 FQGTGA. The CDR3 here is CASSFGGSEAFF. The CDR3 DNA sequence: TGTGCCAGCAGCTTCGGGGGATCTGAAGCTTTCTTT.

This clone was observed a single time. One end of the junction is discordant with germline, which a read error may explain. The chain combines TRBV2 with TRBJ2-7, with a possible D match to TRBD1 (6 bases). The CDR3 contains 14 residues. The germline V gene encodes CDR1 SNHLY and CDR2 FYNNEI. CDR3 sequence (DNA): TGTGCCAGCAGTGGAAGGGACATAGGGTGGGTTGCGGACTTC. This codes for CASSGRDIGWVADF.